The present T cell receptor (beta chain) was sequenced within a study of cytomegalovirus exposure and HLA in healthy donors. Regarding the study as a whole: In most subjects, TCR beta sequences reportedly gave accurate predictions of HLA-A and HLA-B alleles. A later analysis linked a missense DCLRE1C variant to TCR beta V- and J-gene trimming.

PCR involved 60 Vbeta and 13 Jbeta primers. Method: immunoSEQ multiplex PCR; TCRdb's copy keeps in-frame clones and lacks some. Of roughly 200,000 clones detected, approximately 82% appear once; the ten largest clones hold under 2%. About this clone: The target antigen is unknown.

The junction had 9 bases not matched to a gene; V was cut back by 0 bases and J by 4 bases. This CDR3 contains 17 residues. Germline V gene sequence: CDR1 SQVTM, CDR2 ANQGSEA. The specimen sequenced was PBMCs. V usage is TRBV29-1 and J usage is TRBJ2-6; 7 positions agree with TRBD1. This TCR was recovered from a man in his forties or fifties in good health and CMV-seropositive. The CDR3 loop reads CSVEDRDSASGANVLTF. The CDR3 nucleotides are TGCAGCGTTGAAGACCGGGACAGCGCCTCGGGGGCCAACGTCCTGACTTTC.